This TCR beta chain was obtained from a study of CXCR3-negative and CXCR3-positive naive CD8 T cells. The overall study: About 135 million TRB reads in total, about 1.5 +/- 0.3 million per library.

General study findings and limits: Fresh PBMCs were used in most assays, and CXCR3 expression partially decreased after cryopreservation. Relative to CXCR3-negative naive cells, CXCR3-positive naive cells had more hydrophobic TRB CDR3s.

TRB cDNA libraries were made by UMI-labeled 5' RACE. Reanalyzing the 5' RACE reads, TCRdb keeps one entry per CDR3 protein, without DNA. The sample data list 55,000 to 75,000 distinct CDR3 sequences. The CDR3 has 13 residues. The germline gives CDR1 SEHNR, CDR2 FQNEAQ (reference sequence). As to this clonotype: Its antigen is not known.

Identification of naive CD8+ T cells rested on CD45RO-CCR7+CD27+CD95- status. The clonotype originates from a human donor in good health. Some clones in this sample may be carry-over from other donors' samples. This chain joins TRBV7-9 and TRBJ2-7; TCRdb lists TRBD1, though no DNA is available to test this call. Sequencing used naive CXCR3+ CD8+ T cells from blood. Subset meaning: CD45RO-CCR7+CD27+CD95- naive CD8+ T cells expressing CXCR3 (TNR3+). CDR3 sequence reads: CASSRGPAYEQYF.